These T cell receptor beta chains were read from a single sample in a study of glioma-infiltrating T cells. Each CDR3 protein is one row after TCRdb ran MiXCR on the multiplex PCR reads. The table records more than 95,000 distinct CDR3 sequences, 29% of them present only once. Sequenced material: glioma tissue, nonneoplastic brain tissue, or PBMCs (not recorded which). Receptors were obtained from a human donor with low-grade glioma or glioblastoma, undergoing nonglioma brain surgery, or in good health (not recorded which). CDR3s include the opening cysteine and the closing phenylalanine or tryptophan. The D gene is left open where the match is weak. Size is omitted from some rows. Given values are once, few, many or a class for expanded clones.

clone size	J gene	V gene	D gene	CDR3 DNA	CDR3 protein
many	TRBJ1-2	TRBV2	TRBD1	TGTGCCAGCAGGAGAGGACAGGCAAACTATGGCTACACCTTC	CASRRGQANYGYTF
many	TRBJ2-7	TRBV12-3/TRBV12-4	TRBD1	TGTGCCAGCAGTTTAGGGACAGGGGTTCCCTCCTACGAGCAGTACTTC	CASSLGTGVPSYEQYF
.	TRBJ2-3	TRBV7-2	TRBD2	TGTGCCAGCAGCTTAGTGGCGTTGGGGACTAGCGAGGGGCCGCAAGATACGCAGTATTTT	CASSLVALGTSEGPQDTQYF
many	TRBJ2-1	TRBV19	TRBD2	TGTGCCAGTAGTATAGCTCTAGCGGGGGGCTATGAGCAGTTCTTC	CASSIALAGGYEQFF
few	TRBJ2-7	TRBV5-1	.	TGCGCCAGCAGACAGGATAACTACGAGCAGTACTTC	CASRQDNYEQYF
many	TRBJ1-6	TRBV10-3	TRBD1	TGTGCCATCAGTGAAGTGGTTGGACAGGGTACTTCACCCCTCCACTTT	CAISEVVGQGTSPLHF
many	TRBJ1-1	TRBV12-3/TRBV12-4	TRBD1	TGTGCCAGCATGGTGGGGCGGGACAGAGCTTTCTTT	CASMVGRDRAFF
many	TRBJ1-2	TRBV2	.	TGTGCCAGCAGTCAAGGGTGGCAGGGCGCTGGCTACACCTTC	CASSQGWQGAGYTF
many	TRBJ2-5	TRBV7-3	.	TGTGCCAGCAGCTTAGTTGTCAAAGAGACCCAGTACTTC	CASSLVVKETQYF
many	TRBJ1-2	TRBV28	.	TGTGCCAGCAGGAGCCCCGTCTGGGCGCCCGCGTCTGGCTACACCTTC	CASRSPVWAPASGYTF
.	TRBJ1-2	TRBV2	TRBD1	TGTGCCAGCAGTGCAATGGCAGGGGGGAGATACACCTTC	CASSAMAGGRYTF
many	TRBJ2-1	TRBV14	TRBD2	TGTGCCAGCAGCCCTCCGGGACTAGTCAACGGTGAGCAGTTCTTC	CASSPPGLVNGEQFF
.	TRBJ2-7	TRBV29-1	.	TGCAGCGTGGTGAATAGCGGTAACTACAATGAGCAGTACTTC	CSVVNSGNYNEQYF
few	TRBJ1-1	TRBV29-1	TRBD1	TGCAGCGTTTCTCCGGGACAGAACATGAACACTGAAGCTTTCTTT	CSVSPGQNMNTEAFF
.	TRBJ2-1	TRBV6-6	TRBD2	TGTGCCAGCAGAGCCGGGACTAGTGTCAATGAGGGGTTCTTC	CASRAGTSVNEGFF
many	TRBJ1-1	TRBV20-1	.	TGCAGTGCTAGACAGGGAGGGACTGAAGCTTTCTTT	CSARQGGTEAFF
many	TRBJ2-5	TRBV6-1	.	TGTGCCAGCAGTGAAGTGAGCGGCGTCCAAGAGACCCAGTACTTC	CASSEVSGVQETQYF
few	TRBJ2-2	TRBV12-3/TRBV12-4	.	TGTGCCAGCACCCTTAACGCCGGGGAGCTGTTTTTT	CASTLNAGELFF
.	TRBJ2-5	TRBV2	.	TGTGCCAGCAGTGAATTAGCGGCACTACTCGGGGAGACCCAGTACTTC	CASSELAALLGETQYF
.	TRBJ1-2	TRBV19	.	TGTGCCAGTCAACCCGAGGCGCCAGGGGTATTGAGAAATGGCTACACCTTC	CASQPEAPGVLRNGYTF
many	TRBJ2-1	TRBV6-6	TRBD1	TGTGCCAGCAGTTACTATGGGACAGGGAGCAATGAGCAGTTCTTC	CASSYYGTGSNEQFF
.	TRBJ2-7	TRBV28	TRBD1	TGTGCCAGAAGTCCAGGACAGGGTTACGAGCAGTACTTC	CARSPGQGYEQYF
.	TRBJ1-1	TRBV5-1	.	TGCGCCAGCAGCGTAGACTTGACTGAAGCTTTCTTT	CASSVDLTEAFF
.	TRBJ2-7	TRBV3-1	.	TGTGCCAGCACTCCACCGGGACTCTCCGGCGAGCAGTACTTC	CASTPPGLSGEQYF
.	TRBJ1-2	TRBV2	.	TGTGCCAGCAGGGGGACGGGAGGTATAGGCTACACCTTC	CASRGTGGIGYTF
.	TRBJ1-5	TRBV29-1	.	TGCAGCGTTGGACAGGGCAATCAGCCCCAGCATTTT	CSVGQGNQPQHF
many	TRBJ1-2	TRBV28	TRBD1	TGTGCCAGCAGTTTAACCGGGACAGCTAACTATGGCTACACCTTC	CASSLTGTANYGYTF
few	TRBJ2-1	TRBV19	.	TGTGCCAGTAGCCCCTTTTCGAGGAATGAGCAGTTCTTC	CASSPFSRNEQFF
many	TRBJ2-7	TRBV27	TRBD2	TGTGCCAGCCGTCCGGGGGGGCCCAGCTCCTACGAGCAGTACTTC	CASRPGGPSSYEQYF
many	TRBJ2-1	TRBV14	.	TGTGCCAGCAGCCCCGCCAGCGGGCCCCGCAATGAGCAGTTCTTC	CASSPASGPRNEQFF
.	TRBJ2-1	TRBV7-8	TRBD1	TGTGCCAGCAGCCAACCGACAGGGCTCGATGAGCAGTTCTTC	CASSQPTGLDEQFF
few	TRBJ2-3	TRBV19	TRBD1	TGTGCCAGTAAGGGACAGGGGGTTAATACGCAGTATTTT	CASKGQGVNTQYF
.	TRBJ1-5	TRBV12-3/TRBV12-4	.	TGTGCCAGCAGTTTAGGCAAGCCCAATAAGCCCCAGCATTTT	CASSLGKPNKPQHF
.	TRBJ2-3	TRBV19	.	TGTGCCAGTAGTCTGAGCACAGATACGCAGAATTTT	CASSLSTDTQNF
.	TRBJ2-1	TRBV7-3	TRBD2	TGTGCCAGCAGCCTCGGGACTAGCGGTGAGCAGTTCTTC	CASSLGTSGEQFF
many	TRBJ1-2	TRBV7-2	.	TGTGCCAGCAGCTTAATATCGGGAAGTAACTATGGCTACACCTTC	CASSLISGSNYGYTF
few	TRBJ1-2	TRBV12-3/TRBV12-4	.	TGTGCCAGCAGTGTGGACAGCCGCTATGGCTACACCTTC	CASSVDSRYGYTF
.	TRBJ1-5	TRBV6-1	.	TGTGCCAGCAGTCCCGGGACATGGGAACATCAGCCCCAGCATTTT	CASSPGTWEHQPQHF
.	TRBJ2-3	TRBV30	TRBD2	TGTGCCTGGAGTGTGCGCGGACTAGCGGGGTTTGCAGGTACGCAGTATTTT	CAWSVRGLAGFAGTQYF
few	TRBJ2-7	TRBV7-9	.	TGTGCCAGCAGCGCTTTGGGGCTAGCGATTAGCTCCTACGAGCAGTACTTC	CASSALGLAISSYEQYF
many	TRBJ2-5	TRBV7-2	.	TGTGCCAGCAGGAGGGACATCCAAGAGACCCAGTACTTC	CASRRDIQETQYF
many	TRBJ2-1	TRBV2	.	TGTGCCAGCAGTTCCAATGAGCAGTTCTTC	CASSSNEQFF
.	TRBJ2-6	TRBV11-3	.	TGTGCCAGCAGCCCTCCCCCCCACTCTTGGGCCAACGTCCTGACTTTC	CASSPPPHSWANVLTF
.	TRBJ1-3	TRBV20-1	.	TGCAGTGCTGGAGGGCCGGGAAACACCACATATTTT	CSAGGPGNTTYF
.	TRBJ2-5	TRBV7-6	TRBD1	TGTGCCAGCAGGCCCACGTCCGGGACAGGGGGGACCCAGTACTTC	CASRPTSGTGGTQYF
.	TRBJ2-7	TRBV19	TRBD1	TGTGCCAGTGGACAGGGTGACGAGCAGTACTTC	CASGQGDEQYF
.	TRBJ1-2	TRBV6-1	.	TGTGCCAGCAGTGTATCCCCCGAGACGGCAACCGGTCCCCTCTATGGCTACACCTTC	CASSVSPETATGPLYGYTF
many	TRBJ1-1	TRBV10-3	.	TGTGCCATCAGTGAGTCGTGGGACAATGGTGAAGCTTTCTTT	CAISESWDNGEAFF
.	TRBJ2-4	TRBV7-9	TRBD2	TGTGCCAGCAGCCGGGAGGGGGCCAAAAACATTCAGTACTTC	CASSREGAKNIQYF
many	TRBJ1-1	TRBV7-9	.	TGTGCCAGCAGCTTATCGGGCTCCGCCTCGATGAACACTGAAGCTTTCTTT	CASSLSGSASMNTEAFF
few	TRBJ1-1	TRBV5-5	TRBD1	TGTGCCAGCAGCTGGGACAGGGACAACACTGAAGCTTTCTTT	CASSWDRDNTEAFF
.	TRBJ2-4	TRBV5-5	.	TGTGCCAGCAGCTTCTGGGACGAAAACATTCAGTACTTC	CASSFWDENIQYF
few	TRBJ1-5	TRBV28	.	TGTGCCAGCAGCTCTCCCGGGCAGCCCCAGCATTTT	CASSSPGQPQHF
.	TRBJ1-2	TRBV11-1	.	TGTGCCAGCAGCCCGCGGTGGGACGACTATGGCTACACCTTC	CASSPRWDDYGYTF
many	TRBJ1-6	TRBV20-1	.	TGCAGTGCTAAGGGAAATGGCTATAATTCACCCCTCCACTTT	CSAKGNGYNSPLHF
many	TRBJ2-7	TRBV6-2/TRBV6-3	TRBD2	TGTGCCAGCAGTTACAGCGGGGTCTACGAGCAGTACTTC	CASSYSGVYEQYF
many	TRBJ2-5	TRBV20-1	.	TGCAGTGCTAGAGTGGGGGTGGCCCAGTACTTC	CSARVGVAQYF
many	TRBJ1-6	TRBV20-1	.	TGCAGTGCCAGGGGTACGGCAAAGGCGGAGGATTCACCCCTCCACTTT	CSARGTAKAEDSPLHF
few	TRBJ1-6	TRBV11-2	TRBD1	TGTGCCAGCAGCTTACGTGACAGGGGTGGGTCACCCCTCCACTTT	CASSLRDRGGSPLHF
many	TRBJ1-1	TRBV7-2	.	TGTGCCAGCAGCTCTAAGGCCGGCACTGAAGCTTTCTTT	CASSSKAGTEAFF